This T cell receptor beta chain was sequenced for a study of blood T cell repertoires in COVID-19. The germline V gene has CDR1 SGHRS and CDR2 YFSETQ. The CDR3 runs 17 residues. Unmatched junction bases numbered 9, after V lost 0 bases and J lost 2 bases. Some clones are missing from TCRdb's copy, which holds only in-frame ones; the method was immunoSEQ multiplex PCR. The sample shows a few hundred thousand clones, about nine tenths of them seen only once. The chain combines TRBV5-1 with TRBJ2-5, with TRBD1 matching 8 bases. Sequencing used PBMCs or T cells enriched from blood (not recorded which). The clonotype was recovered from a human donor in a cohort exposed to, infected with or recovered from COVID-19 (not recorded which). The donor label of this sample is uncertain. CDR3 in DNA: TGCGCCAGCAGCTTGGCGGGTGGGGGACAGGTACAAGAGACCCAGTACTTC. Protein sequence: CASSLAGGGQVQETQYF.